This T cell receptor beta chain was retrieved from a study of cytomegalovirus exposure and HLA in healthy donors. V was shortened by 4 bases and J by 5 bases, with 18 bases between the two germline ends. Germline CDR1 reads SGHDN; CDR2 reads FVKESK. The CDR3 runs to 16 residues. The PCR had 60 Vbeta and 13 Jbeta primers. Produced via immunoSEQ multiplex PCR; TCRdb's table is partial and in-frame only. The table has roughly 86,000 clones, about three quarters seen once. The gene calls are TRBV14 and TRBJ2-1, with a weak D call TRBD2 (6 bases). This clonotype was obtained from a man between 60 and 75 years old in good health and CMV-seronegative. Sequencing used PBMCs. CDR3 nucleotide sequence: TGTGCCAGCAGCCTCCAACTCGGGACTGCCAACAATGAGCAGTTCTTC. It translates to CASSLQLGTANNEQFF.